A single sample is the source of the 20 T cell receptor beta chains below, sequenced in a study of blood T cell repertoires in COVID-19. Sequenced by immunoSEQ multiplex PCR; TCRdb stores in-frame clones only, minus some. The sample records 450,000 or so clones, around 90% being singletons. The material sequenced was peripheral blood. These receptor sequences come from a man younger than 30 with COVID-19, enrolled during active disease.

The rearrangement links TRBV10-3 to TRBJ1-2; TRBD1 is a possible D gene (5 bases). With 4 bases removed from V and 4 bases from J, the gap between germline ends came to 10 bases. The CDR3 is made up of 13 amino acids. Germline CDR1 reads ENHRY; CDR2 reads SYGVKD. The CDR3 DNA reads TGTGCCATCAGTGGACAGCTAAGCTATGGCTACACCTTC. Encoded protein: CAISGQLSYGYTF.

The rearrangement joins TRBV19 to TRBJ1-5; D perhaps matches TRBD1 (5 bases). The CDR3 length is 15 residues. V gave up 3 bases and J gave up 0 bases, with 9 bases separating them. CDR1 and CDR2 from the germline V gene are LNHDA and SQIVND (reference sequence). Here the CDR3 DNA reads TGTGCCAGTAGTATGGGGCAGACTAGCAATCAGCCCCAGCATTTT. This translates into CASSMGQTSNQPQHF.

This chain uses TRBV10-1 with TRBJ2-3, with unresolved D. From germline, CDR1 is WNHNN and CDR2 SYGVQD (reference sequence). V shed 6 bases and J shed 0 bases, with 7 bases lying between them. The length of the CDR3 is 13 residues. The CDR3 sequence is CASRRESTDTQYF. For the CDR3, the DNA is TGCGCCAGCAGGCGAGAGAGCACAGATACGCAGTATTTT.

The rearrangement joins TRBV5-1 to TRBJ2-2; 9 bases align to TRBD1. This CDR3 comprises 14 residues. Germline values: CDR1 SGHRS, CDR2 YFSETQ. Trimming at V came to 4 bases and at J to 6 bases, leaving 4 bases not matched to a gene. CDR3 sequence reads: CASSTTGGPGELFF. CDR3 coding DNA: TGCGCCAGCAGCACCACAGGGGGCCCCGGGGAGCTGTTTTTT.

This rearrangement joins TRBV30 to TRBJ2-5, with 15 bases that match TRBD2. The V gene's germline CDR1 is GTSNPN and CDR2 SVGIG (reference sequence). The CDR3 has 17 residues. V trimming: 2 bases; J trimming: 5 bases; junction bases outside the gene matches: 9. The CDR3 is CAWSRTSGRALGETQYF. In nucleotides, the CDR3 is TGTGCCTGGAGTAGGACTAGCGGGAGGGCCCTTGGGGAGACCCAGTACTTC.

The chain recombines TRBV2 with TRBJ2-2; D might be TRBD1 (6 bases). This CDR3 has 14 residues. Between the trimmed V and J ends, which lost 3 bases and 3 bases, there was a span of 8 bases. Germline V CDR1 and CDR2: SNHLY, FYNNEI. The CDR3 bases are TGTGCCAGCAGTGATAACAGGGACACCGGGGAGCTGTTTTTT. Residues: CASSDNRDTGELFF.

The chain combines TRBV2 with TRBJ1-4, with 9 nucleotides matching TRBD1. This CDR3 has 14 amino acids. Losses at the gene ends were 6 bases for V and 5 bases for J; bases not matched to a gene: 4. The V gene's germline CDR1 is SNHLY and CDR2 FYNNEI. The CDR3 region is CASSLTGGNEKLFF. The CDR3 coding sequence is TGTGCCAGCAGCCTGACAGGGGGAAATGAAAAACTGTTTTTT.

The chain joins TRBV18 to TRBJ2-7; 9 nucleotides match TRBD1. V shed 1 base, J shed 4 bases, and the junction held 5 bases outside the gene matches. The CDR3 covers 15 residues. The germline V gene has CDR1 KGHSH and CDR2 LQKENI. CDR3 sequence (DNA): TGTGCCAGCTCACCACGGGGACAGGGATCGTACGAGCAGTACTTC. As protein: CASSPRGQGSYEQYF. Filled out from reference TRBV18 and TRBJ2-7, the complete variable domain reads NAGVMQNPRHLVRRRGQEARLRCSPMKGHSHVYWYRQLPEEGLKFMVYLQKENIIDESGMPKERFSAEFPKEGPSILRIQQVVRGDSAAYFCASSPRGQGSYEQYFGPGTRLTVT.

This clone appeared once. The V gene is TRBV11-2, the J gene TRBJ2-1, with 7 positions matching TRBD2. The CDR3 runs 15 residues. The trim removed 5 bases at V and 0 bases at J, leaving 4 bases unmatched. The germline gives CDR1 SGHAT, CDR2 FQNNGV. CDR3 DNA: TGTGCCAGCAGCCAAGAGCGGGACTCCTACAATGAGCAGTTCTTC. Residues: CASSQERDSYNEQFF.

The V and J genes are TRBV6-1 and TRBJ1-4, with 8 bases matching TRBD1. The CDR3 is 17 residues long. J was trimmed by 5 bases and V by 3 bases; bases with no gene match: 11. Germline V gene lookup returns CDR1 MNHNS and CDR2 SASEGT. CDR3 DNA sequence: TGTGCCAGCAGTGATCTCCCCCGCGGGACAGGCAATGAAAAACTGTTTTTT. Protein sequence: CASSDLPRGTGNEKLFF.

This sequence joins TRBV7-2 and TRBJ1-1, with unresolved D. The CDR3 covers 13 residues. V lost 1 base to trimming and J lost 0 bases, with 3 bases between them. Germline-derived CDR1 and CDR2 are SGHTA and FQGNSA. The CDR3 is CASSLVMNTEAFF. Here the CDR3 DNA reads TGTGCCAGCAGCTTAGTTATGAACACTGAAGCTTTCTTT.

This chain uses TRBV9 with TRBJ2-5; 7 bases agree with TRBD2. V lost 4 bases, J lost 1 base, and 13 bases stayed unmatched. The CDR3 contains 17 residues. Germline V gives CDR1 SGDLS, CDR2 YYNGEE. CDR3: CASSPPWGGDRQETQYF. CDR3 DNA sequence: TGTGCCAGCAGCCCACCCTGGGGAGGGGACCGCCAAGAGACCCAGTACTTC.

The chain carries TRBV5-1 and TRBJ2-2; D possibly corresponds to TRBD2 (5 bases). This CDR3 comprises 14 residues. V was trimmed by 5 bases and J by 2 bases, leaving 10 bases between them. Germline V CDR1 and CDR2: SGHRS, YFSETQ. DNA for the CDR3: TGCGCCAGCAGTCCCGGGGTTAACACCGGGGAGCTGTTTTTT. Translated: CASSPGVNTGELFF. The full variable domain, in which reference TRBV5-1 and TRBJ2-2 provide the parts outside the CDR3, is KAGVTQTPRYLIKTRGQQVTLSCSPISGHRSVSWYQQTPGQGLQFLFEYFSETQRNKGNFPGRFSGRQFSNSRSEMNVSTLELGDSALYLCASSPGVNTGELFFGEGSRLTVL.

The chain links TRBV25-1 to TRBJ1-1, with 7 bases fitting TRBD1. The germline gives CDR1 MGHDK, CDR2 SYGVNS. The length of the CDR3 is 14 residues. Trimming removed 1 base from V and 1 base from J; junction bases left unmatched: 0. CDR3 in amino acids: CASSESGGNTEAFF. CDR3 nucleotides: TGTGCCAGCAGTGAATCAGGGGGGAACACTGAAGCTTTCTTT.

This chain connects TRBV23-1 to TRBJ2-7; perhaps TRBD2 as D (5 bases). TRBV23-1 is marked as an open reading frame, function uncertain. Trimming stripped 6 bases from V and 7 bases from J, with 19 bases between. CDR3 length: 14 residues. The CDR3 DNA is TGCGCCAGCAGCCCTAGAAGAGGGTCGGGGGAGCAGTACTTC. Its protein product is CASSPRRGSGEQYF.

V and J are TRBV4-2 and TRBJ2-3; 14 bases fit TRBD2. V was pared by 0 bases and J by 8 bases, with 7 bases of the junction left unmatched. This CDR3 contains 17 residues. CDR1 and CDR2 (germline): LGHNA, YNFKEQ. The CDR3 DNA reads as TGTGCCAGCAGCCAAGAGCGGACTAGCGGGAGGATCGGTACGCAGTATTTT. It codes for CASSQERTSGRIGTQYF.

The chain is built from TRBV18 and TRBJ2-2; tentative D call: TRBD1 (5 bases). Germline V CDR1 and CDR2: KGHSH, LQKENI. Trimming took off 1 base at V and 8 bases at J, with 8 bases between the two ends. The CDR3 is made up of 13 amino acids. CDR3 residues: CASSPQGSGELFF. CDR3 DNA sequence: TGTGCCAGCTCACCACAGGGGTCGGGGGAGCTGTTTTTT.

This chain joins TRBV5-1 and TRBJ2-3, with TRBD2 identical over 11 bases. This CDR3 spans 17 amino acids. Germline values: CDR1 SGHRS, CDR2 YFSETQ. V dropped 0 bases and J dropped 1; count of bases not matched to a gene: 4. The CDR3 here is CASSLGASGRRTDTQYF. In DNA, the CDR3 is TGCGCCAGCAGCTTGGGGGCTAGCGGGAGGCGCACAGATACGCAGTATTTT.

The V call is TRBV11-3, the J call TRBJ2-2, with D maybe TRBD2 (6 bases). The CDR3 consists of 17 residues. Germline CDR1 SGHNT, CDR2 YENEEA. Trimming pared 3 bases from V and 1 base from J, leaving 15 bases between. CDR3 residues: CASSFSGDLGNTGELFF. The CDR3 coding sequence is TGTGCCAGCAGCTTTTCGGGGGATCTCGGGAACACCGGGGAGCTGTTTTTT. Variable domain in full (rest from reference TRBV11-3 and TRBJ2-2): EAGVVQSPRYKIIEKKQPVAFWCNPISGHNTLYWYLQNLGQGPELLIRYENEEAVDDSQLPKDRFSAERLKGVDSTLKIQPAELGDSAVYLCASSFSGDLGNTGELFFGEGSRLTVL.

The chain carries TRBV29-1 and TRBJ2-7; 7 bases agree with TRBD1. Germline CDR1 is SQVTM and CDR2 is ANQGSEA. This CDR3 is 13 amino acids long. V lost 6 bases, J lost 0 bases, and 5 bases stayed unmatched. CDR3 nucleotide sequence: TGCAGCGTAGGGACAGTCCTCTCCTACGAGCAGTACTTC. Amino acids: CSVGTVLSYEQYF.